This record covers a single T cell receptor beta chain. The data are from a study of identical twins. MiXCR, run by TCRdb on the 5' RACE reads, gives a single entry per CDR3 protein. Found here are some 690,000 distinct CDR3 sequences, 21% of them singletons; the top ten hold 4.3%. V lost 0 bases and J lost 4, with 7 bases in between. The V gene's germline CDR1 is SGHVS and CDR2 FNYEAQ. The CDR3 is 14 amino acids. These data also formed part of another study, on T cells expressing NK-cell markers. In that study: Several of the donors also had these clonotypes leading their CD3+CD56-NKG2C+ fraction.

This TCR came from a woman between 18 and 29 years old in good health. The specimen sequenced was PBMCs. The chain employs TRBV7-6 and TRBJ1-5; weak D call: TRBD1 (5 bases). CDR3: CASSLAGTNQPQHF. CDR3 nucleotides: TGTGCCAGCAGCTTAGCAGGGACGAATCAGCCCCAGCATTTT. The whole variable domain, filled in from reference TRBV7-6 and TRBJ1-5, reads GAGVSQSPRYKVTKRGQDVALRCDPISGHVSLYWYRQALGQGPEFLTYFNYEAQQDKSGLPNDRFSAERPEGSISTLTIQRTEQRDSAMYRCASSLAGTNQPQHFGDGTRLSIL.